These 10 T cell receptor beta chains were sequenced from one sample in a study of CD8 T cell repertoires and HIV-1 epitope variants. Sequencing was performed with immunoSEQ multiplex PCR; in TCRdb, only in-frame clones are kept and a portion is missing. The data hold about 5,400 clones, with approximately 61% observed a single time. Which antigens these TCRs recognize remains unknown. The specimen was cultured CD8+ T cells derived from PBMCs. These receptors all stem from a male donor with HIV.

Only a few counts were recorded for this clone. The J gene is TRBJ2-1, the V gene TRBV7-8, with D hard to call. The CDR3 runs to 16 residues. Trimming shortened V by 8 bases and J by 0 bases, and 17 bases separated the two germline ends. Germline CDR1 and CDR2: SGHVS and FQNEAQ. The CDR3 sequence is CASQSSPGSSYNEQFF. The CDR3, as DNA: TGTGCCAGCCAGTCCTCCCCCGGCAGCTCCTACAATGAGCAGTTCTTC.

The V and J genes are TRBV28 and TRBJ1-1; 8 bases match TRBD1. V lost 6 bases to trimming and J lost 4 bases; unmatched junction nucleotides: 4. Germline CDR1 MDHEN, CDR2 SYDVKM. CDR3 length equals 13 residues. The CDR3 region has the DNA TGTGCCAGCAGGTGGACAGGGCCCACTGAAGCTTTCTTT. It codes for CASRWTGPTEAFF. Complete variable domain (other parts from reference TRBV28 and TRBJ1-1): DVKVTQSSRYLVKRTGEKVFLECVQDMDHENMFWYRQDPGLGLRLIYFSYDVKMKEKGDIPEGYSVSREKKERFSLILESASTNQTSMYLCASRWTGPTEAFFGQGTRLTVV.

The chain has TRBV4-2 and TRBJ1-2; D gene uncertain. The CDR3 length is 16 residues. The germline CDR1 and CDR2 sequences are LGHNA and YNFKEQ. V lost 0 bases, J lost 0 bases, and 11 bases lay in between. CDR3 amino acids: CASSQEEGEANYGYTF. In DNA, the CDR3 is TGTGCCAGCAGCCAAGAGGAAGGTGAGGCTAACTATGGCTACACCTTC.

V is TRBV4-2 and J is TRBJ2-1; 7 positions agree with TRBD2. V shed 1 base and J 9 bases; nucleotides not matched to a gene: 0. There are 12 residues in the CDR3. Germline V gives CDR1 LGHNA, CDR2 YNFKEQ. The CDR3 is CASSQAGGEQFF. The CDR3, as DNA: TGTGCCAGCAGCCAAGCGGGGGGTGAGCAGTTCTTC.

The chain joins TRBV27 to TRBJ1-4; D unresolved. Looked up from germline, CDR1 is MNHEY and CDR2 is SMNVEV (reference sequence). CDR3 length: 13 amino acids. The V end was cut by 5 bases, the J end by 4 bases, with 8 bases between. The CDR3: CASSKGNNEKLFF. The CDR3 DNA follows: TGTGCCAGCAGTAAGGGAAATAATGAAAAACTGTTTTTT. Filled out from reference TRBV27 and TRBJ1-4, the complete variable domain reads EAQVTQNPRYLITVTGKKLTVTCSQNMNHEYMSWYRQDPGLGLRQIYYSMNVEVTDKGDVPEGYKVSRKEKRNFPLILESPSPNQTSLYFCASSKGNNEKLFFGSGTQLSVL.

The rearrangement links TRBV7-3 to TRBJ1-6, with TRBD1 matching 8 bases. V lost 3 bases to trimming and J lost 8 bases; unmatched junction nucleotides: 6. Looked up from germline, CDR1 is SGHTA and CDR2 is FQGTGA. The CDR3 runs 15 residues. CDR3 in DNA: TGTGCCAGCAGCTTGACAGGGGCAGTGGATTCACCCCTCCACTTT. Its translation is CASSLTGAVDSPLHF.

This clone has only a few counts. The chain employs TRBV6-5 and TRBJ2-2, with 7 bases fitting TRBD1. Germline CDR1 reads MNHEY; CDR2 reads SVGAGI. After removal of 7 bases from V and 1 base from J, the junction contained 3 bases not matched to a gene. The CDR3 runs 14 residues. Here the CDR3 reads CASTDRENTGELFF. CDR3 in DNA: TGTGCCAGCACTGACAGGGAGAACACCGGGGAGCTGTTTTTT.

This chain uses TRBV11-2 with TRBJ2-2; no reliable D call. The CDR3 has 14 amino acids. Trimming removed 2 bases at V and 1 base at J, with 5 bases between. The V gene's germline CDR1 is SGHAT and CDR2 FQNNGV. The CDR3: CASSLLGNTGELFF. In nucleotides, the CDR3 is TGTGCCAGCAGCTTACTCGGGAACACCGGGGAGCTGTTTTTT.

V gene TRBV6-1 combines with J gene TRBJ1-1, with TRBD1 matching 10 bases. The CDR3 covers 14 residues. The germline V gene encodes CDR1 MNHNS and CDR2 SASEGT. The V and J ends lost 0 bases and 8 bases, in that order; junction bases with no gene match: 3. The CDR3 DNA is TGTGCCAGCAGTGAAGCGGGGACAGGGGTCGAAGCTTTCTTT. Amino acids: CASSEAGTGVEAFF.

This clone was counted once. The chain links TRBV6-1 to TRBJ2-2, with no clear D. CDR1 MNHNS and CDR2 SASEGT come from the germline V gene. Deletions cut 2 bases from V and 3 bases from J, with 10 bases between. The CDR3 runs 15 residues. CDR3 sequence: CASSEQRLHTGELFF. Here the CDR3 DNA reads TGTGCCAGCAGTGAACAAAGGCTACACACCGGGGAGCTGTTTTTT.